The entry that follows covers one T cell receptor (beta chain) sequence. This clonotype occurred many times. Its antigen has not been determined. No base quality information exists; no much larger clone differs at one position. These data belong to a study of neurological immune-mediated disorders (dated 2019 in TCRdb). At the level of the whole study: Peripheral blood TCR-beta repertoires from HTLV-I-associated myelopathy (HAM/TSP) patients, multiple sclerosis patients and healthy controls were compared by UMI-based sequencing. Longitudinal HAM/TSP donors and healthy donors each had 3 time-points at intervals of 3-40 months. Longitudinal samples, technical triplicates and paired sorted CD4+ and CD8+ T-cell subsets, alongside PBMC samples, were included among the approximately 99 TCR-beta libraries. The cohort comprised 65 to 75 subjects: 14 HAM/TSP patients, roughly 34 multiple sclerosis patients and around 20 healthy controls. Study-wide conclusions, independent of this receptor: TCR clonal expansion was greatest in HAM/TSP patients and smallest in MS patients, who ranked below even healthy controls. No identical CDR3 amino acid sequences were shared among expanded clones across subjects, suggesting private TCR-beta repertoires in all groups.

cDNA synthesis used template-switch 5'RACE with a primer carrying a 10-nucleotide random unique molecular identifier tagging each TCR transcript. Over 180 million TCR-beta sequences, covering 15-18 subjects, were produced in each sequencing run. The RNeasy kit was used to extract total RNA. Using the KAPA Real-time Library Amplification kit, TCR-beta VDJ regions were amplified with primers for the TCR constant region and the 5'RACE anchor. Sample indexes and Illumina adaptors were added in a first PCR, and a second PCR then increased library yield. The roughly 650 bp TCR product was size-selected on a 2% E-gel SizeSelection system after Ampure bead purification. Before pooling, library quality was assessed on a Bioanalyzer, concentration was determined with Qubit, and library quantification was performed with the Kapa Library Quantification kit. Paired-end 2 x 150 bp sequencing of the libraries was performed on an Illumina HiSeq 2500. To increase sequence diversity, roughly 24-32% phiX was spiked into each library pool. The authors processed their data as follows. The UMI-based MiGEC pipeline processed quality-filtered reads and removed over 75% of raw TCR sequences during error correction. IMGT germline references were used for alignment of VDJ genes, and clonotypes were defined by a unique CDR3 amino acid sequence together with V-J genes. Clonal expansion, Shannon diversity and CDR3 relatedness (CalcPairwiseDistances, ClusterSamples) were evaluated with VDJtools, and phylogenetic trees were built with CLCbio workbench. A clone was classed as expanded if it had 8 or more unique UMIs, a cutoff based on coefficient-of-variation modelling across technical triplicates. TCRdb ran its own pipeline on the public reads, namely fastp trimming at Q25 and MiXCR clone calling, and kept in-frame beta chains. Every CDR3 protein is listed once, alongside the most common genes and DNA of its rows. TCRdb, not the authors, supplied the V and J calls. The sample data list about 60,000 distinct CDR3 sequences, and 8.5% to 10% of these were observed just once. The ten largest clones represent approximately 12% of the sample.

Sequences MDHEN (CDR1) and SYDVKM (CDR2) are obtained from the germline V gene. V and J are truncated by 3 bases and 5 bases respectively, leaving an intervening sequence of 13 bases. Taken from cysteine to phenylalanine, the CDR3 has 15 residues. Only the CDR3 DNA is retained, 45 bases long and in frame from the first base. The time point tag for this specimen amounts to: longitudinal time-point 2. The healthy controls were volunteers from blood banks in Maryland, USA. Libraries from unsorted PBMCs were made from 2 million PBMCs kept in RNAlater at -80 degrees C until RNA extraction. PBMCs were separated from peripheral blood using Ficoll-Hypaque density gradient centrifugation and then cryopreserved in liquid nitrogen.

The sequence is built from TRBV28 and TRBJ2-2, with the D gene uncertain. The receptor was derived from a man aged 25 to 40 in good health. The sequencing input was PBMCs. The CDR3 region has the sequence CASSFSGRGTGELFF. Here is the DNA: TGTGCCAGCAGTTTTAGTGGGCGTGGGACCGGGGAGCTGTTTTTT.